The rows below give T cell receptor beta chains drawn from one sample of a study of Ad26.COV2.S vaccination and SARS-CoV-2 variants. Measured with immunoSEQ multiplex PCR; TCRdb has only the in-frame clones, and not every one. The table lists some 340,000 clones, about 82% of them singletons, with 1.9% in the top ten. The material was peripheral blood, obtained in a trial of Ad26.COV2.S vaccine versus placebo. These receptor sequences come from a person between 18 and 60 years old who received the Ad26.COV2.S COVID-19 vaccine or a placebo. CDR3s include the opening cysteine and the closing phenylalanine or tryptophan. The D gene is left open where the match is weak. Clone size appears in some rows only: once, few, many, or a class for an expanded clone.

>TRBV3-1/TRBV3-2|-|TRBD1|TRBJ1-2
TGTGCCAGCAGCCAACTTTGGACAGGGGGCATGGGTGGCTACACCTTC
CASSQLWTGGMGGYTF
>TRBV29-1|-|-|TRBJ1-1
TGCAGCGTTGATGCCCCGGGACTGTCGGTGGATGCTTTCTTT
CSVDAPGLSVDAFF
>TRBV6-2/TRBV6-3|-|-|TRBJ2-3
TGTGCCAGCAGTTTCCTCAGGGGATCAGATACGCAGTATTTT
CASSFLRGSDTQYF
>TRBV9|-|-|TRBJ1-1
TGTGCCAGCAGCGTAGGGGGCGGGGCAGGATTGAACACTGAAGCTTTCTTT
CASSVGGGAGLNTEAFF
>TRBV6-6|many|-|TRBJ1-1
TGTGCCAGCAGTTACCGCAGGCAGGCTGAAGCTTTCTTT
CASSYRRQAEAFF
>TRBV5-1|-|TRBD1|TRBJ1-2
TGCGCCAGCAGCTTGAGGGGAGGGACAGGGGACGGTGGCTACACCTTC
CASSLRGGTGDGGYTF
>TRBV19|-|TRBD1|TRBJ1-2
TGTGCCAGTAGTACCACCATGGACAGGGTCTATGGCTACACCTTC
CASSTTMDRVYGYTF
>TRBV5-1|-|TRBD1|TRBJ1-2
TGCGCCAGCAGCCACGCGGGGACAGAACTTAACTATGGCTACACCTTC
CASSHAGTELNYGYTF
>TRBV5-4|once|TRBD2|TRBJ2-2
TGTGCCAGCAGTTCCGGGACTAGTAGGAATACCGGGGAGCTGTTTTTT
CASSSGTSRNTGELFF
>TRBV10-2|-|-|TRBJ1-2
TGCGCCAGCAGTGAGGCCGGGTTTGGCTACACCTTC
CASSEAGFGYTF
>TRBV7-9|-|-|TRBJ1-6
TGTGCCAGCAGCTCCCCGGAAGGGCCAGGGTCACCCCTCCACTTT
CASSSPEGPGSPLHF
>TRBV5-4|few|-|TRBJ2-2
TGTGCCAGCAGCTTAGAGGGGCGGGTCGGGGAGCTGTTTTTT
CASSLEGRVGELFF
>TRBV5-6|-|TRBD1|TRBJ1-1
TGTGCCAGCAGCTCCGGACAGGGCTACACTGAAGCTTTCTTT
CASSSGQGYTEAFF
>TRBV4-2|-|-|TRBJ2-7
TGTGCCAGCAGCCAAGCAGGAACAGTGGACTCCTACGAGCAGTACTTC
CASSQAGTVDSYEQYF
>TRBV5-1|few|-|TRBJ1-6
TGCGCCAGCAGCTCCAGGGTCGGGGATAATTCACCCCTCCACTTT
CASSSRVGDNSPLHF
>TRBV11-2|-|-|TRBJ2-7
TGTGCCAGCAGGTCCCGATCAGGGGGGTACGAGCAGTACTTC
CASRSRSGGYEQYF
>TRBV5-4|-|-|TRBJ1-2
TGTGCCAGCAGCTGGGGGGTCGAGGGGAGGGGCTACACCTTC
CASSWGVEGRGYTF
>TRBV27|-|TRBD1|TRBJ2-7
TGTGCCAGCAGTTTATCAATCGGGGACAGGGTAGGGGTTTACGAGCAGTACTTC
CASSLSIGDRVGVYEQYF
>TRBV19|-|-|TRBJ2-5
TGTGCCAGTAGTATTCTTGGGGAGACCCAGTACTTC
CASSILGETQYF
>TRBV19|-|-|TRBJ1-5
TGTGCCAGTAAGGTGGGGCAAAACAATCAGCCCCAGCATTTT
CASKVGQNNQPQHF
>TRBV5-6|once|-|TRBJ2-2
TGTGCCAGCAGCTTACGTCATAAAATTGCAGGGTCGCGGGAGCTGTTTTTT
CASSLRHKIAGSRELFF